The rows below give T cell receptor beta chains drawn from one sample of a study of blood T cell repertoires in COVID-19. The table came from immunoSEQ multiplex PCR; TCRdb's copy has only in-frame clones and leaves some out. The sample lists fewer than 350,000 clones; approximately 90% were seen once. Sequenced: PBMCs or T cells enriched from blood (not recorded which). All receptors come from a middle-aged man who had been exposed to COVID-19. The CDR3 runs from the conserved cysteine through the conserved F or W. A D gene is named only where the DNA matches it firmly. Expanded clones are given a class, and other clones once, few, many or no size at all.

d_gene	v_gene	j_gene	abundance	CDR3nt	CDR3aa
-	TRBV2	TRBJ1-4	-	TGTGCCAGCGAGGCGGGGGCAGGGCGGAAACTGTTTTTT	CASEAGAGRKLFF
-	TRBV4-2	TRBJ2-6	-	TGTGCCAGCAGCCAAGAGGGACAAGGGATTTGGTCTGGGGCCAACGTCCTGACTTTC	CASSQEGQGIWSGANVLTF
TRBD2	TRBV6-5	TRBJ2-3	-	TGTGCCAGCAGCCACGGGGGAGGGCCGGTAGATACGCAGTATTTT	CASSHGGGPVDTQYF
-	TRBV19	TRBJ1-1	-	TGTGCCAGTAGTCTTACAGGGAGGGGTGAAGCTTTCTTT	CASSLTGRGEAFF
-	TRBV19	TRBJ2-3	-	TGTGCCAGTAGTCCCGGACAAGTCTCCTCAGATACGCAGTATTTT	CASSPGQVSSDTQYF
-	TRBV11-2	TRBJ2-7	-	TGTGCCAGCAGCCTGGGACTCGCCCGCGAGCAGTACTTC	CASSLGLAREQYF
-	TRBV3-1/TRBV3-2	TRBJ1-2	-	TGTGCCAGCAGCAGGGGACACTTGAATGGCTACACCTTC	CASSRGHLNGYTF
TRBD2	TRBV23-1	TRBJ2-7	-	TGCGCCAGCATGGGACTAGCGGGAACCTACGAGCAGTACTTC	CASMGLAGTYEQYF
-	TRBV24-1	TRBJ1-1	-	TGTGCCACCAGTGATTTGACGGGTTCGGCTTTCTTT	CATSDLTGSAFF
TRBD1	TRBV5-4	TRBJ2-2	-	TGTGCCAGCAGCCGGGACAGGGACGGGGAGCTGTTTTTT	CASSRDRDGELFF
-	TRBV3-1/TRBV3-2	TRBJ2-7	-	TGTGCCAGCAGCCATATCTACGAGCAGTACTTC	CASSHIYEQYF
-	TRBV6-5	TRBJ1-5	-	TGTGCCAGCACCAGCCACAGGGACCAGCCCCAGCATTTT	CASTSHRDQPQHF
-	TRBV5-1	TRBJ2-7	-	TGCGCCAGCGGCCCCACTAGCTACGAGCAGTACTTC	CASGPTSYEQYF
-	TRBV5-7	TRBJ1-3	-	TGTGCCAGCAGACAGACACAGGGTTACAGAAACACCATATATTTT	CASRQTQGYRNTIYF
-	TRBV7-9	TRBJ2-3	-	TGTGCCAGCAGCTTTACGTCAGGGACAGATACGCAGTATTTT	CASSFTSGTDTQYF
TRBD1	TRBV19	TRBJ2-1	-	TGTGCCAGTAGTCGGCGACAGGGATCCTACAATGAGCAGTTCTTC	CASSRRQGSYNEQFF
TRBD2	TRBV9	TRBJ2-7	-	TGTGCCAGCAGCCCCCGGACTAGCGGGAGGCCCCACGAGCAGTACTTC	CASSPRTSGRPHEQYF
-	TRBV27	TRBJ1-5	-	TGTGCCAGCAGTTTGAAAGCAGCGGATCAGCCCCAGCATTTT	CASSLKAADQPQHF
TRBD1	TRBV18	TRBJ2-7	-	TGTGCCAGCTCTCCTAGGACAGGGAAGACCTACGAGCAGTACTTC	CASSPRTGKTYEQYF
-	TRBV28	TRBJ2-2	-	TGTGCCAGCAGTTTAACAAACACCGGGGAGCTGTTTTTT	CASSLTNTGELFF
TRBD1	TRBV18	TRBJ1-1	-	TGTGCCAGCTCACCGCGTCAATTGACAGGGGGGGCCACTGAAGCTTTCTTT	CASSPRQLTGGATEAFF
TRBD2	TRBV2	TRBJ2-1	once	TGTGCCGATCAACCGACTAGCGGGGGTGATGAGCAGTTCTTC	CADQPTSGGDEQFF
TRBD1	TRBV19	TRBJ1-1	-	TGTGCCAGTAGTCTAATCTATAAAGGTCGGGACAGGGGTTCTGAAGCTTTCTTT	CASSLIYKGRDRGSEAFF
TRBD2	TRBV7-2	TRBJ2-2	-	TGTGCCAGCAGCTATCAGGGACTAGCGGGAAGGGGAACCGGGGAGCTGTTTTTT	CASSYQGLAGRGTGELFF
TRBD1	TRBV18	TRBJ2-6	-	TGTGCCAGCTCACCACCGGGACAGGGAACAAACGTCCTGACTTTC	CASSPPGQGTNVLTF
-	TRBV2	TRBJ1-2	-	TGTGCCAGCAGGATACAGACAGCTAACTATGGCTACACCTTC	CASRIQTANYGYTF
TRBD2	TRBV6-4	TRBJ2-1	few	TGTGCCAGCAGTGTGGGACTAAACAATGAGCAGTTCTTC	CASSVGLNNEQFF
TRBD1	TRBV19	TRBJ1-5	-	TGTGCCAGTAGACAACAGGGGTTTGGCAATCAGCCCCAGCATTTT	CASRQQGFGNQPQHF
-	TRBV12-1	TRBJ2-1	-	TGTGCCAGCAGCCCCGGGGACAGCAGCTCCTACAATGAGCAGTTCTTC	CASSPGDSSSYNEQFF
TRBD1	TRBV2	TRBJ2-5	-	TGTGCCAGCAGGCGGACAGGGGTCGAGTGGGAGACCCAGTACTTC	CASRRTGVEWETQYF
TRBD2	TRBV11-3	TRBJ2-7	-	TGTGCCAGGAAACTAACTAGCGGGACCTACGAGCAGTACTTC	CARKLTSGTYEQYF
TRBD1	TRBV6-5	TRBJ1-2	few	TGTGCCAGCAAGGAAACAGGGGACTATGGCTACACCTTC	CASKETGDYGYTF
TRBD1	TRBV19	TRBJ2-3	once	TGTGCCAGTAGTATCTCGCAGGGGGGCACAGATACGCAGTATTTT	CASSISQGGTDTQYF
-	TRBV19	TRBJ2-3	-	TGTGCCACTAAAGCAGGGGCTGGTACAGATACGCAGTATTTT	CATKAGAGTDTQYF
TRBD2	TRBV27	TRBJ2-2	once	TGTGCCAGCAGTTTCGGGGGACTACCTAACACCGGGGAGCTGTTTTTT	CASSFGGLPNTGELFF
TRBD1	TRBV5-1	TRBJ2-3	-	TGCGCCAGCACTCGGGACAGTAGCACAGATACGCAGTATTTT	CASTRDSSTDTQYF
-	TRBV27	TRBJ1-6	-	TGTGCCAGCGGGCCCCTCCTAGGGGGACCTTATAATTCACCCCTCCACTTT	CASGPLLGGPYNSPLHF
TRBD1	TRBV11-3	TRBJ1-3	-	TGTGCCAGCAGCCCGTGGGACAGGGAACGAACCATATATTTT	CASSPWDRERTIYF
-	TRBV5-6	TRBJ2-5	-	TGTGCCAGCAGCCAGGGGGTTGGGAGGGAGACCCAGTACTTC	CASSQGVGRETQYF
-	TRBV2	TRBJ2-7	-	TGTGCCAGCAGTGCGGGTATAGCGCCAACCTACGAGCAGTACTTC	CASSAGIAPTYEQYF
-	TRBV12-5	TRBJ2-5	-	-	CASGSGQGNKTQYF
-	TRBV27	TRBJ1-4	-	TGTGCCAGCAGTTTCCAGGGTCCTAATGAAAAACTGTTTTTT	CASSFQGPNEKLFF
TRBD1	TRBV9	TRBJ1-2	-	TGTGCCAGCAGCGTTTTCGGAACCGGACAGGGAATTTCCTTC	CASSVFGTGQGISF
TRBD1	TRBV11-3	TRBJ2-1	-	TGTGCCAGCAGCGCTCCGGGACAGGGCAATGAGCAGTTCTTC	CASSAPGQGNEQFF
TRBD2	TRBV3-1/TRBV3-2	TRBJ2-5	-	TGTGCCAGCAGCCAAGATCGACCACTAGCGGAAATCCAAGAGACCCAGTACTTC	CASSQDRPLAEIQETQYF
TRBD1	TRBV7-9	TRBJ2-1	-	TGTGCCAGCAGCTTAAGGACAGGGAGAAACAATGAGCAGTTCTTC	CASSLRTGRNNEQFF
TRBD1	TRBV4-1	TRBJ2-5	-	TGCGCCAGCAGCCTCTCGGACAGGGGTTGGCAAGAGACCCAGTACTTC	CASSLSDRGWQETQYF
-	TRBV2	TRBJ1-1	-	TGTGCCAGCAGTATCTCGGTGGGAGACAACACTGAAGCTTTCTTT	CASSISVGDNTEAFF
TRBD1	TRBV3-1/TRBV3-2	TRBJ2-7	-	TGTGCCAGCAGCGGAACCGGGACAGGGGCCTACGAGCAGTACTTC	CASSGTGTGAYEQYF
-	TRBV7-3	TRBJ2-1	-	TGTGCCAGCAGCTTCTCAGCGGGCTCCTACAATGAGCAGTTCTTC	CASSFSAGSYNEQFF
-	TRBV21-1	TRBJ1-6	-	TGTGCCAGCAGCGCGCGGGGTCCCAAACTCTATAATTCACCCCTCCACTTT	CASSARGPKLYNSPLHF
-	TRBV30	TRBJ2-5	-	TGTGCCTGGAGTGGTCACAGCTTCCAAGAGACCCAGTACTTC	CAWSGHSFQETQYF
TRBD1	TRBV7-6	TRBJ2-7	-	TGTGCCAGCCAAAGGGGGCCTCTCTACGAGCAGTACTTC	CASQRGPLYEQYF
-	TRBV7-2	TRBJ1-6	-	TGTGCCAGCAGCCGGACAGACGATAATTCACCCCTCCACTTT	CASSRTDDNSPLHF